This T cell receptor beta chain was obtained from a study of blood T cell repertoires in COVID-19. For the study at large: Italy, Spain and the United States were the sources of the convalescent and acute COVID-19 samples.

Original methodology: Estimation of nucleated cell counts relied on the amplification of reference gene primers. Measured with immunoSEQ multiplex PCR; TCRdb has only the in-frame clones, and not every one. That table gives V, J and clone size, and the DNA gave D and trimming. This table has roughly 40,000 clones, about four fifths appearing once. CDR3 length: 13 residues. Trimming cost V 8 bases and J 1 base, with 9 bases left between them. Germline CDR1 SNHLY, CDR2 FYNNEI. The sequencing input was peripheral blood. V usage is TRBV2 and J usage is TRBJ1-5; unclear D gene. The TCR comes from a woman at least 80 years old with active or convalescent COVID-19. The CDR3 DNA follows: TGTGCCAGCGCGGGTCAAAGCAATCAGCCCCAGCATTTT. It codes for CASAGQSNQPQHF.